This T cell receptor beta chain was identified in a study of response to subunit inactivated influenza vaccine. Germline CDR1 reads DFQATT; CDR2 reads SNEGSKA (reference sequence). V shed 3 bases and J shed 4 bases, with 14 bases lying between them. The length of the CDR3 is 14 residues. One entry per CDR3 protein results from TCRdb running MiXCR on the RT-PCR reads. The sample holds around 520,000 distinct CDR3 sequences, around 11% seen once. This clonotype has just a few counts. The material sequenced was PBMCs from blood, taken on the day of vaccination. The chain couples TRBV20-1 to TRBJ2-3; maybe TRBD2 (7 bases). The receptor's source is a middle-aged man who received an inactivated influenza vaccine. CDR3 coding DNA: TGCAGTGCTAGCGATCGGGGGGCCCCAGATACGCAGTATTTT. Translation gives CSASDRGAPDTQYF.